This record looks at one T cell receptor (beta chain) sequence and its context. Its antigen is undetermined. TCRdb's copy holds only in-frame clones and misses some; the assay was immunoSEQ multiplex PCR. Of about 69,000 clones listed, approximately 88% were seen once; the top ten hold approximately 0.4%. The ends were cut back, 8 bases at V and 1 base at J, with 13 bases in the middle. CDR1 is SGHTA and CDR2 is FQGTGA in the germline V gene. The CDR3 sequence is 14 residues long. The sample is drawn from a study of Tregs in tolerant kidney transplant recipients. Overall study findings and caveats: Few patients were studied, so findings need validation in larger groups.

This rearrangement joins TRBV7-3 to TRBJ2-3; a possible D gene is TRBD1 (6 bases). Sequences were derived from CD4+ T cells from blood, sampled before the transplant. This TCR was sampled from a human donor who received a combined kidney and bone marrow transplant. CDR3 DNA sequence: TGTGCCAGCCGAGGGGGAGACGGCACAGATACGCAGTATTTT. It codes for CASRGGDGTDTQYF.